This T cell receptor (beta chain) was documented in a study of vaccination and CD4 T cells after COVID-19. Study as a whole: Overlapping spike peptides of SARS-CoV-2, HCoV-NL63, HCoV-OC43 and HCoV-229E were used, and cells were stimulated with them.

Comment on this clonotype: Antigen specificity is unknown.

V was trimmed by 4 bases and J by 2 bases, leaving 12 bases between them. This CDR3 spans 15 amino acids. Germline loops: CDR1 LGHNA, CDR2 YSLEER. As for treatment: roughly 10-day PBMC culture with coronavirus spike peptide pools or control peptides (ViraFEST assay). CD4+ T cells that came from the unexposed donor were collected before the COVID-19 pandemic (2011-2018). Cultured CD4+ T cells had their DNA profiled by the Oncomine TCR Beta short-read assay. The authors extracted genomic DNA from cultured CD4+ T cells. TCRdb fed the PCR reads into MiXCR, producing one record per CDR3 protein. The sample holds over 8,500 distinct CDR3 sequences, roughly 30% seen once.

Source material: CD4+ T cells from blood, cultured in vitro. The gene calls are TRBV4-3 and TRBJ2-1, with a tentative D call TRBD2 (5 bases). This clonotype was sampled from a human donor in good health. The CDR3 sequence is CASSLDGVTYNEQFF. The CDR3 bases are TGCGCCAGCAGCCTCGACGGGGTCACCTACAATGAGCAGTTCTTC.